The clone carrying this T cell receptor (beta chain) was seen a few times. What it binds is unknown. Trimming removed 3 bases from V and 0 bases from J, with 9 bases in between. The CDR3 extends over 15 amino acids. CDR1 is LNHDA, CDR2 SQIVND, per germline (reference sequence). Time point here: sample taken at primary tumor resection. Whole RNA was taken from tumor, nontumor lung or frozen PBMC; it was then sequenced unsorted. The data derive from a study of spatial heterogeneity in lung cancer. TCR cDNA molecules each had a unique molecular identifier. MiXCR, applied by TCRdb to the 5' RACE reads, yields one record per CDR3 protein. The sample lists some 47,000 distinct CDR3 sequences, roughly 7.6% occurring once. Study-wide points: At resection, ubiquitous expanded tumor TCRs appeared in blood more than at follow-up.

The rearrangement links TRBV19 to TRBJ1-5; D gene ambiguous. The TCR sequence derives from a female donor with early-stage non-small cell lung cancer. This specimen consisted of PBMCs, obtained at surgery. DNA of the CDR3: TGTGCCAGTAGTATCATCAGACATAGCAATCAGCCCCAGCATTTT. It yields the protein CASSIIRHSNQPQHF.